This T cell receptor beta chain was sequenced for a study of CD8 T cells in ankylosing spondylitis. Findings of the study overall: With a CD8+ phenotype, disease-linked clones were relatively rare in peripheral blood.

MiXCR was run by TCRdb on the 5' RACE reads, yielding one entry per CDR3 protein. The table includes some 200,000 distinct CDR3 sequences, 13% detected once. This clonotype was observed a few times. Its antigen is unknown. The sequence was collected from a male donor with ankylosing spondylitis or in good health (not recorded which). The source material was blood, either unsorted or a sorted T cell fraction (not recorded which).

This CDR3 reads CASSPLGRGFRMNTEAFF. The CDR3 coding sequence is TGCGCCAGCAGCCCCCTCGGGCGGGGCTTTCGTATGAACACTGAAGCTTTCTTT. This chain joins TRBV4-1 and TRBJ1-1; weak D call: TRBD1 (5 bases). The CDR3 covers 18 residues. Germline loops: CDR1 MGHRA, CDR2 YSYEKL. The V end was cut by 4 bases, the J end by 0 bases, with 21 bases between.